Each of the 23 T cell receptor beta chains below was sequenced from the same sample in a study of T cells in tumors after PD-1 blockade. TCRdb's copy holds only in-frame clones and misses some; the assay was immunoSEQ multiplex PCR. Of 11,000 to 15,000 clones in the sample, roughly 70% were seen once. The specimen comprised tumor tissue, sampled after anti-PD-1 treatment. These receptors all stem from a human donor with cutaneous squamous cell carcinoma.

This chain uses TRBV18 with TRBJ2-7; weak D call: TRBD2 (6 bases). The germline V gene has CDR1 KGHSH and CDR2 LQKENI. Trimming shortened V by 3 bases and J by 2 bases, and 14 bases separated the two germline ends. The CDR3 covers 15 residues. CDR3 DNA: TGTGCCAGCTCACCCAGGAGGGAGATCCCCTACGAGCAGTACTTC. Translating it yields CASSPRREIPYEQYF.

The chain links TRBV5-1 to TRBJ2-5; D gene unclear. Trimming removed 5 bases at V and 0 bases at J, with 5 bases between. Germline-derived CDR1 and CDR2 are SGHRS and YFSETQ. This CDR3 is built from 12 residues. CDR3 DNA sequence: TGCGCCAGCAGGAAGGACCAAGAGACCCAGTACTTC. Translating gives CASRKDQETQYF.

This clone was found a few times. V usage is TRBV5-1 and J usage is TRBJ1-1; 7 bases fit TRBD1. The CDR3 sequence is 13 residues long. J gave up 1 base and V 4 bases, and 1 base lay outside the gene matches. The germline gives CDR1 SGHRS, CDR2 YFSETQ. Here the CDR3 reads CASSNRGNTEAFF. The CDR3 DNA reads as TGCGCCAGCAGCAACAGGGGGAACACTGAAGCTTTCTTT.

The chain couples TRBV6-2 or TRBV6-3 to TRBJ2-7; 11 nucleotides match TRBD2. V shed 4 bases, J shed 0 bases, and the junction held 11 bases outside the gene matches. Per the germline V gene, CDR1 is MNHEY and CDR2 is SVGEGT. The length of the CDR3 is 18 residues. The CDR3 sequence: CASSSVLAGGWSSYEQYF. The CDR3 DNA reads TGTGCCAGCAGTTCGGTCCTAGCGGGGGGTTGGAGCTCCTACGAGCAGTACTTC.

The V call is TRBV5-6, the J call TRBJ2-7; 7 bases are shared with TRBD1. From germline, CDR1 is SGHDT and CDR2 YYEEEE. Trimming at V came to 4 bases and at J to 3 bases, leaving 10 bases not matched to a gene. CDR3 length: 15 residues. The CDR3 protein is CASSGPGTEFYEQYF. CDR3 sequence (DNA): TGTGCCAGCAGCGGACCCGGGACAGAGTTCTACGAGCAGTACTTC.

The chain has TRBV11-3 and TRBJ2-1; 7 nucleotides line up with TRBD2. The CDR3 is 19 amino acids. The germline CDR1 and CDR2 sequences are SGHNT and YENEEA. Trimming cost V 0 bases and J 4 bases; bases outside gene matches: 15. The CDR3 nucleotides read TGTGCCAGCAGCTTAGATGGCCTCTTTAACCGGGGGGATTACAATGAGCAGTTCTTC. Translating gives CASSLDGLFNRGDYNEQFF.

The chain joins TRBV12-3 or TRBV12-4 to TRBJ2-1; 7 positions match TRBD2. Losses at the gene ends were 10 bases for V and 4 bases for J; bases not matched to a gene: 7. This CDR3 has 13 residues. Written as DNA, the CDR3 is TGTGCCACCCTGGGGGGGGATTACAATGAGCAGTTCTTC. Protein: CATLGGDYNEQFF.

This chain connects TRBV6-5 to TRBJ2-7; 7 bases line up with TRBD2. The germline V gene encodes CDR1 MNHEY and CDR2 SVGAGI. The CDR3 spans 14 residues. The V segment lost 6 bases and the J segment 2 bases; nucleotides outside the gene matches: 7. The CDR3 sequence: CASRLSGATYEQYF. The CDR3 DNA is TGTGCCAGCAGACTAAGCGGGGCAACCTACGAGCAGTACTTC.

The rearrangement joins TRBV6-5 to TRBJ2-6; D perhaps matches TRBD1 (5 bases). V was trimmed by 7 bases and J by 1 base, leaving 11 bases between them. Per germline, CDR1 MNHEY and CDR2 SVGAGI. The length of the CDR3 is 15 residues. CDR3 residues: CASTPAGSGANVLTF. The CDR3, as DNA: TGTGCCAGCACGCCTGCAGGGTCTGGGGCCAACGTCCTGACTTTC.

This rearrangement joins TRBV2 to TRBJ1-6; TRBD1 matches 7 bases. The CDR3 loop spans 15 amino acids. J gave up 8 bases and V 5 bases, and 9 bases lay outside the gene matches. Germline CDR1 is SNHLY and CDR2 is FYNNEI. In nucleotides, the CDR3 is TGTGCCAGCAGTCTCGACAGGGTCAGGGATTCACCCCTCCACTTT. Translated, it gives CASSLDRVRDSPLHF.

V gene TRBV30 combines with J gene TRBJ2-1, with D hard to call. This CDR3 comprises 12 residues. The V gene's germline CDR1 is GTSNPN and CDR2 SVGIG (reference sequence). V dropped 3 bases and J dropped 5 bases, with 8 bases sitting between them. The CDR3 DNA sequence: TGTGCCTGGAGCGCCCTAAACAATGAGCAGTTCTTC. Its protein product is CAWSALNNEQFF.

V is TRBV5-5 and J is TRBJ2-1; 12 bases fit TRBD1. The CDR3 runs 15 residues. Germline values: CDR1 SGHKS, CDR2 YYEKEE (reference sequence). V lost 0 bases and J lost 11; bases outside the gene matches: 6. DNA for the CDR3: TGTGCCAGCAGCTTGGCCCTGGGACAGGGGGCCAAGCAGTTCTTC. As protein: CASSLALGQGAKQFF.

This clone turned up a few times. The chain employs TRBV7-9 and TRBJ2-7, with D unresolved. Germline loops: CDR1 SEHNR, CDR2 FQNEAQ (reference sequence). The CDR3 contains 12 residues. V lost 1 base, J lost 5 bases, and 6 bases lay in between. CDR3 bases: TGTGCCAGCAGCTTAGTTTCTCACGAGCAGTACTTC. Translating gives CASSLVSHEQYF. Full variable domain (rest looked up from reference TRBV7-9 and TRBJ2-7): DTGVSQNPRHKITKRGQNVTFRCDPISEHNRLYWYRQTLGQGPEFLTYFQNEAQLEKSRLLSDRFSAERPKGSFSTLEIQRTEQGDSAMYLCASSLVSHEQYFGPGTRLTVT.

This clone was recorded only once. The chain joins TRBV2 to TRBJ1-4; 9 bases agree with TRBD1. The CDR3 is 21 residues long. J lost 0 bases, V lost 5 bases, and 19 bases had no gene match. CDR1 and CDR2 (germline): SNHLY, FYNNEI. CDR3 amino acids: CASSWLLRTGEKTTTNEKLFF. The CDR3 DNA reads as TGTGCCAGCAGTTGGTTGTTGAGGACAGGGGAAAAGACGACAACTAATGAAAAACTGTTTTTT.

This chain connects TRBV3-1 (or the pseudogene TRBV3-2) to TRBJ2-7; no reliable D call. V lost 2 bases and J 6 bases, leaving 11 bases between the germline ends. Germline V gene data show CDR1 as LGHDT and CDR2 as YNNKEL (reference sequence). There are 13 residues in the CDR3. CDR3 loop: CASSQSRMGEQYF. The CDR3 bases are TGTGCCAGCAGCCAAAGTCGGATGGGCGAGCAGTACTTC.

This clone ranks as medium-sized. V gene TRBV24-1 combines with J gene TRBJ2-3; D gene ambiguous. Per the germline V gene, CDR1 is KGHDR and CDR2 is SFDVKD. CDR3 length equals 13 residues. The V and J ends lost 5 bases and 2 bases respectively, with 7 bases between them. The CDR3 sequence: CATSATVTDTQYF. The CDR3 coding sequence is TGTGCCACCAGTGCTACGGTCACAGATACGCAGTATTTT.

Here the CDR3 DNA reads TGTGCCAGCAGCCTGGAAGGGTCGAGGGACACTGAAGCTTTCTTT. It specifies CASSLEGSRDTEAFF. The chain couples TRBV11-3 to TRBJ1-1; D is unclear. Per the germline V gene, CDR1 is SGHNT and CDR2 is YENEEA. The CDR3 runs to 15 residues. V was cut by 5 bases and J by 3 bases, with 16 bases left in between.

The V call is TRBV28, the J call TRBJ1-5; TRBD1 might be the D (6 bases). Germline assignment: CDR1 MDHEN and CDR2 SYDVKM. Trimming stripped 11 bases from V and 3 bases from J, with 23 bases between. The CDR3 is 16 residues long. The CDR3 DNA reads TGTGCCGCCGGGGCGGTCCAGGACAGTTACAATCAGCCCCAGCATTTT. This encodes CAAGAVQDSYNQPQHF.

The chain has TRBV19 and TRBJ1-5; D gene unclear. The CDR3 is 14 residues long. Germline V gives CDR1 LNHDA, CDR2 SQIVND (reference sequence). V lost 4 bases to trimming and J lost 5 bases, with 12 bases between them. CDR3 DNA sequence: TGTGCCAGTAGTACCCTGAGAAGGGATCAGCCCCAGCATTTT. This gives the protein CASSTLRRDQPQHF.

The V gene is TRBV5-8, the J gene TRBJ2-1; TRBD2 aligns across 15 bases. The CDR3 covers 17 residues. Per germline, CDR1 SGHTS and CDR2 YDEGEE. After removal of 4 bases from V and 9 bases from J, the junction contained 11 bases not matched to a gene. The CDR3 reads CASSKERTSGGALEQFF. DNA for the CDR3: TGTGCCAGCAGCAAGGAACGGACTAGCGGGGGGGCCCTTGAGCAGTTCTTC.

The V gene is TRBV9, the J gene TRBJ2-7, with 10 nucleotides matching TRBD2. This CDR3 contains 15 residues. Looked up from germline, CDR1 is SGDLS and CDR2 is YYNGEE. With V trimmed by 4 bases and J by 7 bases, 11 bases remained unmatched. CDR3 bases: TGTGCCAGCAGCAATATAGCGGGGGGCCCTTATGAGCAGTACTTC. Translating it yields CASSNIAGGPYEQYF.

The rearrangement joins TRBV28 to TRBJ2-3; TRBD2 might be the D (7 bases). This CDR3 comprises 16 residues. Trimming took off 0 bases at V and 2 bases at J, with 12 bases between the two ends. From germline, CDR1 is MDHEN and CDR2 SYDVKM. The DNA of the CDR3 is TGTGCCAGCAGTTTATGGGCGGGGGCCTACACAGATACGCAGTATTTT. This encodes CASSLWAGAYTDTQYF.

The chain carries TRBV18 and TRBJ1-5; 7 bases match TRBD1. Germline lookup yields CDR1 KGHSH and CDR2 LQKENI. The length of the CDR3 is 15 residues. Trimming took 3 bases from V and 4 from J; bases not matched to a gene: 6. The CDR3 nucleotides read TGTGCCAGCTCACCGCAGACAGGGAGGAATCAGCCCCAGCATTTT. It specifies CASSPQTGRNQPQHF.